Below are 3 T cell receptor beta chains sequenced from a single sample in a study of shared clonotypes between healthy human individuals. Naive CD8 cells lacked CD45RO, underwent positive selection for CCR7 and left out terminally differentiated effector memory CD45RA+ cells. Here immunoSEQ multiplex PCR was the method, and the copy in TCRdb shows in-frame clones only, minus some. The repertoire has some 2,100,000 clones, 85% to 95% of them found once; the top ten carry under 2%. Specimen: naive CD8+ T cells from PBMCs. These receptors were obtained from a man between 18 and 35 years old in good health. Some clones in this sample may be carry-over from other donors' samples.

The chain employs TRBV9 and TRBJ2-3; a weak D match, TRBD1 (6 bases). This CDR3 spans 15 amino acids. The V gene lost 4 bases and the J gene lost 2 bases, with 14 bases spanning the gap. CDR1 and CDR2 (germline): SGDLS, YYNGEE. The CDR3 sequence is CASSPGDIPTDTQYF. CDR3 nucleotide sequence: TGTGCCAGCAGCCCTGGGGACATACCCACAGATACGCAGTATTTT.

V is TRBV5-8 and J is TRBJ2-3; TRBD1 agrees at 7 bases. The J segment lost 2 bases and the V segment lost 4 bases, leaving 7 bases of the junction unmatched. This CDR3 comprises 15 residues. CDR1 is SGHTS, CDR2 YDEGEE, per germline. The chain's CDR3 is CASSPGQLNTDTQYF. CDR3 DNA: TGTGCCAGCAGCCCGGGACAGTTAAACACAGATACGCAGTATTTT.

J is TRBJ2-7 and V is TRBV7-9; TRBD1 is a possible D gene (5 bases). The germline V gene has CDR1 SEHNR and CDR2 FQNEAQ (reference sequence). V gave up 0 bases and J gave up 0 bases, with 21 bases separating them. This CDR3 has 19 amino acids. CDR3 protein: CASSLAIIQGTSTSYEQYF. DNA for the CDR3: TGTGCCAGCAGCTTAGCGATAATCCAGGGAACTTCCACCTCCTACGAGCAGTACTTC.